This paragraph covers one T cell receptor beta chain sequence. Its antigen is as yet unknown. This sample is drawn from a study of OX40 agonist ivuxolimab in advanced cancers. Sequencing was performed with immunoSEQ multiplex PCR; in TCRdb, only in-frame clones are kept and a portion is missing. The sample lists 35,000 to 50,000 clones; about nine tenths were seen once. The length of the CDR3 is 14 residues. Germline CDR1 is MNHEY and CDR2 is SMNVEV (reference sequence). With 5 bases removed from V and 5 bases from J, the gap between germline ends came to 12 bases. Study-wide results and limits: Within 6 weeks, CD4+ and CD8+ blood T cells expanded clonally at 0.1 to 3.0 mg/kg.

This chain links TRBV27 with TRBJ2-2; D gene unclear. The input for sequencing was CD4+ or CD8+ T cells sorted from blood, taken in a trial of the OX40 agonist ivuxolimab. This clonotype originated in an adult with an advanced solid tumor such as melanoma, head and neck, liver or kidney cancer. The CDR3 bases are TGTGCCAGCAGTCATCGGCTTAGTACCGGGGAGCTGTTTTTT. It translates to CASSHRLSTGELFF.